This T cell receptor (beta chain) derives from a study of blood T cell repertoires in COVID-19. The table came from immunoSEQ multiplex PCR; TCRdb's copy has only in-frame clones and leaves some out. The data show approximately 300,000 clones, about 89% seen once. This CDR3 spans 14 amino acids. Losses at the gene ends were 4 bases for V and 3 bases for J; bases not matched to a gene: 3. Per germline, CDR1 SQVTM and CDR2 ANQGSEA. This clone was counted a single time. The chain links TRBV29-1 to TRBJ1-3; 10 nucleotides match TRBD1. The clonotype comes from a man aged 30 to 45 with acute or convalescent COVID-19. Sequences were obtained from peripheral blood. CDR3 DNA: TGCAGCGTTGCCGGGACAGGGGTTGGAAACACCATATATTTT. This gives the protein CSVAGTGVGNTIYF.